Below, one TCR beta chain is given with its context. Its antigen is not identified. These data belong to a study of OX40 agonist ivuxolimab in advanced cancers. Patients with a history of autoimmune disease or on systemic immunosuppression were excluded. Sampled blood was obtained at baseline, cycle 4 day 1, and cycle 7 day 1. The CDR3 has 13 residues. The ends were cut back, 6 bases at V and 4 bases at J, with 10 bases in the middle. Germline V gene lookup returns CDR1 SNHLY and CDR2 FYNNEI. TCRdb's copy holds only in-frame clones and misses some; the assay was immunoSEQ multiplex PCR. The sample yields about 79,000 clones, around 90% seen once. Whole-study results and caveats: Relative to CD4+, CD8+ T cells held more expanded clones on average. Researchers did not determine the expanded peripheral T cells' antigen specificity.

This specimen consisted of CD4+ or CD8+ T cells sorted from blood, obtained in a trial of the OX40 agonist ivuxolimab. This TCR was sampled from an adult with an advanced solid tumor such as melanoma, head and neck, liver or kidney cancer. The chain combines TRBV2 with TRBJ2-1; D is perhaps TRBD1 (6 bases). The CDR3 bases are TGTGCCAGCAGGCCCACAGGGTACAATGAGCAGTTCTTC. It encodes CASRPTGYNEQFF.